This T cell receptor beta chain was recovered during a study of human T cells and chemical hapten exposure. On the study more broadly: Per-sample TCR yield variation was attributed mainly to small pooled library volume differences. Study outcomes and limitations: Following DPC sensitization, TCRs present above 1 in 1000 frequency showed no change.

Sample time point: healthy volunteer bleed at 2 weeks. The authors extracted total RNA from unfractionated whole blood. Unique molecular identifiers were linked by the library to individual cDNA molecules. Authors' analysis steps: Ranging from about 23,224 to 750,000, TCR counts per sample had a median value of around 91,000. TCRdb called the RACE reads again in MiXCR, with one record for every CDR3 protein. It is TCRdb's table, rather than the study itself, that gives the V and J calls and clone size. Of 85,000 to 95,000 distinct CDR3 sequences in the sample, just under 9% were seen once. Germline V lookup: CDR1 SEHNR, CDR2 FQNEAQ (reference sequence). The CDR3 is 18 amino acids. With 3 bases clipped from V and 4 bases from J, the junction kept 16 bases outside the gene matches. As to this clonotype: The target antigen is unknown.

The chain has TRBV7-9 and TRBJ2-3; TRBD1 agrees at 7 bases. This receptor was obtained from a female donor in good health. Some clones in this sample may be carry-over from other donors' samples. The source material was whole blood. CDR3 amino acids: CASSFPRIGQVGSDTQYF. The CDR3 nucleotides read TGTGCCAGCAGCTTCCCCAGGATCGGACAGGTAGGGTCAGATACGCAGTATTTT. The full variable domain, in which reference TRBV7-9 and TRBJ2-3 provide the parts outside the CDR3, is DTGVSQNPRHKITKRGQNVTFRCDPISEHNRLYWYRQTLGQGPEFLTYFQNEAQLEKSRLLSDRFSAERPKGSFSTLEIQRTEQGDSAMYLCASSFPRIGQVGSDTQYFGPGTRLTVL.